This T cell receptor (beta chain) is drawn from a study of PD-1 blockade in classical Hodgkin lymphoma. This CDR3 spans 15 amino acids. CDR1 LNHNV and CDR2 YYDKDF come from the germline V gene (reference sequence). V lost 1 base, J lost 2 bases, and 9 bases lay in between. Time point denoted: cycle 4 day 1 (C4D1), after more than five weeks of nivolumab. Each patient's relapse followed autologous stem cell transplantation, and brentuximab vedotin exposure varied. Repertoires were generated with immunoSEQ multiplex PCR, while TCRdb's copy carries only in-frame clones and drops some. The profile shows over 15,000 clones, roughly 65% of them singletons.

The sequences come from peripheral blood mononuclear cells (PBMCs), collected before the fourth cycle of nivolumab. The TCR comes from a human donor with classical Hodgkin lymphoma. The chain joins TRBV15 to TRBJ2-1; possible D gene TRBD2, 6 bases. CDR3 in amino acids: CATSRGREPYNEQFF. In nucleotides, the CDR3 is TGTGCCACCAGCAGAGGGCGGGAACCCTACAATGAGCAGTTCTTC.